This is a list of T cell receptor beta chains from one sample in a study of cytomegalovirus exposure and HLA in healthy donors. Sequencing was performed with immunoSEQ multiplex PCR; in TCRdb, only in-frame clones are kept and a portion is missing. This repertoire includes over 100,000 clones. Sequencing was performed on PBMCs. These receptors all come from a man aged 25-45 years in good health and CMV-seronegative. The CDR3 runs from the conserved cysteine through the conserved F or W. Each record gives: D gene, J gene, V gene, CDR3 protein, CDR3 DNA. D genes are given only for firm matches.

D: -
J: TRBJ1-2
V: TRBV6-5
CDR3: CASSSGFGYTF
DNA: TGTGCCAGCAGCTCAGGGTTTGGCTACACCTTC

D: -
J: TRBJ1-2
V: TRBV6-5
CDR3: CASSYSRGATYGYTF
DNA: TGTGCCAGCAGTTACTCCCGGGGGGCAACGTATGGCTACACCTTC

D: TRBD2
J: TRBJ2-1
V: TRBV9
CDR3: CASSVYGGGTSYNEQFF
DNA: TGTGCCAGCAGCGTATATGGCGGGGGGACCTCCTACAATGAGCAGTTCTTC

D: -
J: TRBJ1-6
V: TRBV15
CDR3: CATSGLAQGRNSPLHF
DNA: TGTGCCACCAGCGGATTAGCACAGGGAAGAAATTCACCCCTCCACTTT

D: -
J: TRBJ2-1
V: TRBV6-4
CDR3: CASSPTAYNEQFF
DNA: TGTGCCAGCAGTCCTACAGCCTACAATGAGCAGTTCTTC

D: -
J: TRBJ1-3
V: TRBV7-2
CDR3: CASSLVNTGNTIYF
DNA: TGTGCCAGCAGCTTAGTGAACACTGGAAACACCATATATTTT

D: -
J: TRBJ1-6
V: TRBV9
CDR3: CASSVDTRGSSPLHF
DNA: TGTGCCAGCAGCGTAGATACTAGAGGGAGTTCACCCCTCCACTTT

D: -
J: TRBJ1-1
V: TRBV5-1
CDR3: CASATQGDTEAFF
DNA: TGCGCCAGCGCCACCCAAGGGGACACTGAAGCTTTCTTT

D: TRBD1
J: TRBJ2-7
V: TRBV6-5
CDR3: CASSSQEGQAYEQYF
DNA: TGTGCCAGCAGTTCCCAGGAGGGACAGGCCTACGAGCAGTACTTC

D: TRBD1
J: TRBJ1-1
V: TRBV7-9
CDR3: CASSFGDSEAFF
DNA: TGTGCCAGCAGTTTTGGGGACAGTGAAGCTTTCTTT

D: -
J: TRBJ2-3
V: TRBV10-3
CDR3: CATAGAGTDTQYF
DNA: TGTGCCACCGCGGGGGCCGGCACAGATACGCAGTATTTT

D: -
J: TRBJ2-1
V: TRBV7-8
CDR3: CASSPQAGFNEQFF
DNA: TGTGCCAGCAGCCCTCAGGCGGGGTTTAATGAGCAGTTCTTC

D: -
J: TRBJ2-3
V: TRBV9
CDR3: CASSVATGQTDTQYF
DNA: TGTGCCAGCAGCGTAGCTACCGGACAGACAGATACGCAGTATTTT

D: -
J: TRBJ1-5
V: TRBV18
CDR3: CASSPRGSDQPQHF
DNA: TGTGCCAGCTCACCTCGGGGGAGCGATCAGCCCCAGCATTTT

D: -
J: TRBJ1-2
V: TRBV5-1
CDR3: CASSLAGLSSNTF
DNA: TGCGCCAGCAGCTTGGCCGGACTCTCTAGTAACACCTTC

D: -
J: TRBJ2-7
V: TRBV6-5
CDR3: CASSRRQGGTYEQYF
DNA: TGTGCCAGCAGTCGACGACAAGGGGGTACCTACGAGCAGTACTTC

D: -
J: TRBJ2-5
V: TRBV5-6
CDR3: CASSSRAGETQYF
DNA: TGTGCCAGCAGCTCCAGGGCAGGAGAGACCCAGTACTTC

D: TRBD1
J: TRBJ1-6
V: TRBV5-1
CDR3: CASSLEQGTPLHF
DNA: TGCGCCAGCAGCCTTGAACAGGGGACACCCCTCCACTTT

D: -
J: TRBJ1-2
V: TRBV9
CDR3: CASSVAGRSGRNGYTF
DNA: TGTGCCAGCAGCGTAGCTGGGCGATCGGGGAGGAATGGCTACACCTTC

D: -
J: TRBJ2-5
V: TRBV7-9
CDR3: CASSLFSGQETQYF
DNA: TGTGCCAGCAGCTTATTTTCGGGCCAAGAGACCCAGTACTTC

D: -
J: TRBJ1-6
V: TRBV7-2
CDR3: CASSPTGGYNSPLHF
DNA: TGTGCCAGCAGCCCTACGGGGGGCTATAATTCACCCCTCCACTTT

D: TRBD2
J: TRBJ2-2
V: TRBV6-1
CDR3: CATFLAGGTGELFF
DNA: TGTGCCACCTTCCTAGCGGGGGGGACCGGGGAGCTGTTTTTT

D: TRBD1
J: TRBJ1-2
V: TRBV5-6
CDR3: CASSLANRGSNYGYTF
DNA: TGTGCCAGCAGCTTGGCGAACAGGGGTTCAAACTATGGCTACACCTTC

D: TRBD1
J: TRBJ2-7
V: TRBV27
CDR3: CASSFRGDRGRVEQYF
DNA: TGTGCCAGCAGTTTTCGGGGGGACAGGGGGCGCGTCGAGCAGTACTTC

D: -
J: TRBJ2-7
V: TRBV6-1
CDR3: CASSEAPQGSYEQYF
DNA: TGTGCCAGCAGTGAAGCGCCGCAGGGCTCCTACGAGCAGTACTTC

D: -
J: TRBJ1-5
V: TRBV6-1
CDR3: CASSIQGREPQHF
DNA: TGTGCCAGCAGCATACAGGGTCGGGAGCCCCAGCATTTT

D: TRBD1
J: TRBJ1-2
V: TRBV25-1
CDR3: CASSVGTGGIHYGYTF
DNA: TGTGCCAGCAGTGTAGGGACAGGGGGTATTCACTATGGCTACACCTTC

D: TRBD2
J: TRBJ2-7
V: TRBV29-1
CDR3: CSVVLLEGGGAYEQYF
DNA: TGCAGCGTTGTACTTCTTGAGGGCGGGGGGGCCTACGAGCAGTACTTC

D: TRBD1
J: TRBJ1-2
V: TRBV27
CDR3: CASSLRQGRSRGYTF
DNA: TGTGCCAGCAGTCTGCGACAGGGTCGGTCTCGGGGCTACACCTTC

D: -
J: TRBJ1-1
V: TRBV4-2
CDR3: CASSPRVGNTEAFF
DNA: TGTGCCAGCAGCCCGAGGGTGGGGAACACTGAAGCTTTCTTT

D: -
J: TRBJ2-7
V: TRBV7-2
CDR3: CASSSYSAGSHYEQYF
DNA: TGTGCCAGCAGCTCATACAGTGCCGGGAGTCACTACGAGCAGTACTTC